This passage covers 10 T cell receptor beta chains from one sample sequenced in a study of T-cell memory formation after mild COVID-19. TCRdb analysed the 5' RACE reads with MiXCR anew, one entry per CDR3 protein. The table lists fewer than 550,000 distinct CDR3 sequences, approximately 20% of them singletons. Sequencing was carried out using PBMCs or a T cell subset sorted from them (not recorded which). These receptors all stem from an adult woman who had mild COVID-19 (a few samples of this study predate the infection). Cell type and time point are not known.

This clonotype turned up a few times. The chain employs TRBV12-3 or TRBV12-4 and TRBJ2-4; D might be TRBD1 (5 bases). Trimming pared 5 bases from V and 0 bases from J, leaving 11 bases between. The CDR3 length is 15 residues. CDR3 protein: CASSQDIVAKNIQYF. The CDR3 coding sequence is TGTGCCAGCAGTCAGGACATCGTAGCCAAAAACATTCAGTACTTC.

The chain combines TRBV3-1 with TRBJ1-5; no reliable D call. CDR1 LGHDT and CDR2 YNNKEL come from the germline V gene (reference sequence). This CDR3 spans 16 amino acids. V was trimmed by 2 bases and J by 0 bases, leaving 11 bases between them. CDR3 protein: CASSQTREDSNQPQHF. CDR3 DNA sequence: TGTGCCAGCAGCCAAACGAGGGAGGATAGCAATCAGCCCCAGCATTTT.

This clonotype was seen a few times. The chain has TRBV18 and TRBJ2-7, with TRBD1 matching 8 bases. J was trimmed by 4 bases and V by 2 bases; bases with no gene match: 7. In germline, CDR1 is KGHSH, CDR2 LQKENI. CDR3 size: 15 residues. This chain's CDR3 is CASSPRGQAAYEQYF. CDR3 nucleotide sequence: TGTGCCAGCTCACCAAGGGGACAGGCCGCGTACGAGCAGTACTTC.

This clonotype turned up a few times. The rearrangement links TRBV9 to TRBJ2-5; unclear D gene. The CDR3 extends over 13 amino acids. Germline-derived CDR1 and CDR2 are SGDLS and YYNGEE. Between the trimmed V and J ends, which lost 0 bases and 4 bases, there was a span of 7 bases. CDR3 in amino acids: CASSVDVGETQYF. CDR3 bases: TGTGCCAGCAGCGTAGACGTGGGAGAGACCCAGTACTTC.

This chain connects TRBV3-1 to TRBJ1-4, with D maybe TRBD1 (5 bases). V was trimmed by 2 bases and J by 0 bases, leaving 7 bases between them. Germline V lookup: CDR1 LGHDT, CDR2 YNNKEL (reference sequence). CDR3 length: 15 residues. CDR3 DNA sequence: TGTGCCAGCAGCCAATTCAGGGCAACTAATGAAAAACTGTTTTTT. Its protein is CASSQFRATNEKLFF.

V is TRBV12-3 or TRBV12-4 and J is TRBJ2-7; 9 bases are a match to TRBD2. Trimming took 2 bases from V and 7 from J; bases not matched to a gene: 9. The CDR3 length is 15 residues. CDR3 sequence reads: CASSLFAGGTGEQYF. CDR3 nucleotide sequence: TGTGCCAGCAGTTTATTCGCGGGGGGGACTGGTGAGCAGTACTTC.

V is TRBV5-1 and J is TRBJ2-1; TRBD2 agrees at 8 bases. CDR3 length: 15 amino acids. The V gene's germline CDR1 is SGHRS and CDR2 YFSETQ. With V trimmed by 1 base and J by 4 bases, 4 bases remained unmatched. The CDR3 sequence is CASSLSGGVYNEQFF. DNA for the CDR3: TGCGCCAGCAGCTTGTCCGGGGGGGTTTACAATGAGCAGTTCTTC.

This clonotype was observed a handful of times. The rearrangement joins TRBV29-1 to TRBJ2-7; 8 bases map to TRBD2. After removal of 6 bases from V and 4 bases from J, the junction contained 11 bases not matched to a gene. CDR1 SQVTM and CDR2 ANQGSEA come from the germline V gene. The CDR3 is made up of 14 amino acids. The CDR3 sequence is CSVSGGTRGYEQYF. The CDR3 DNA reads as TGCAGCGTCTCTGGCGGGACTAGGGGTTACGAGCAGTACTTC.

The V call is TRBV25-1, the J call TRBJ2-3; perhaps TRBD2 as D (5 bases). The CDR3 is 15 amino acids. With 1 base removed from V and 1 base from J, the gap between germline ends came to 9 bases. Germline-derived CDR1 and CDR2 are MGHDK and SYGVNS. The CDR3, as DNA: TGTGCCAGCAGTGAATGGCGGGCCGGCACAGATACGCAGTATTTT. This translates into CASSEWRAGTDTQYF. Supplemented by reference TRBV25-1 and TRBJ2-3, the full variable domain reads EADIYQTPRYLVIGTGKKITLECSQTMGHDKMYWYQQDPGMELHLIHYSYGVNSTEKGDLSSESTVSRIRTEHFPLTLESARPSHTSQYLCASSEWRAGTDTQYFGPGTRLTVL.

This clonotype was picked up a small number of times. The chain carries TRBV6-6 and TRBJ2-7; 7 bases are a match to TRBD2. V lost 8 bases to trimming and J lost 0 bases; unmatched junction nucleotides: 7. CDR1 and CDR2 (germline): MNHNY, SVGAGI (reference sequence). This CDR3 region has 14 residues. CDR3 sequence reads: CASRPGGTSYEQYF. DNA of the CDR3: TGTGCCAGCCGCCCCGGGGGGACCTCCTACGAGCAGTACTTC.